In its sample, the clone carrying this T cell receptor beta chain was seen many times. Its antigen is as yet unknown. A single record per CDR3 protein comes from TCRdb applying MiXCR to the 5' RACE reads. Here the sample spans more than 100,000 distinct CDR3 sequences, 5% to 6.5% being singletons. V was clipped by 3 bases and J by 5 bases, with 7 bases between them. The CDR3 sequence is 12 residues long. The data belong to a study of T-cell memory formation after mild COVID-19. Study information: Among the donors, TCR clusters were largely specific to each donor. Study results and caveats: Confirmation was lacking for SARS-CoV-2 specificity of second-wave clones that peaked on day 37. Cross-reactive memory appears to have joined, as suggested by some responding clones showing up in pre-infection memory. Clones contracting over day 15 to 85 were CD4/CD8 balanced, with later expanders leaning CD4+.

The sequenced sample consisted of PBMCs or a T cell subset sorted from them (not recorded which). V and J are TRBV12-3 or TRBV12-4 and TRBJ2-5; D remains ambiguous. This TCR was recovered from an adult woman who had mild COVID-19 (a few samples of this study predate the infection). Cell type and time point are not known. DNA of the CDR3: TGTGCCAGCAGTTTTGGCCGGGAGACCCAGTACTTC. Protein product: CASSFGRETQYF.